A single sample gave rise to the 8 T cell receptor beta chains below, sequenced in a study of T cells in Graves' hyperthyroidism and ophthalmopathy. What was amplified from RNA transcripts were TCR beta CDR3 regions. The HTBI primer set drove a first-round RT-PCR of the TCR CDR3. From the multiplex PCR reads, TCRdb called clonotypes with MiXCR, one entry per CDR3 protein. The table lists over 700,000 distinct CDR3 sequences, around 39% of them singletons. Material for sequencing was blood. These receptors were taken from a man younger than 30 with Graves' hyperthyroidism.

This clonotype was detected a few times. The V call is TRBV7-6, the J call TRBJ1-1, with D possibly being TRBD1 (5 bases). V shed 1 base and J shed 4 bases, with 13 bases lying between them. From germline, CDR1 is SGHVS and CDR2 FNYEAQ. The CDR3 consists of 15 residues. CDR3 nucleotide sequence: TGTGCCAGCAGCTTAGGGGGCGGGGATCCCACTGAAGCTTTCTTT. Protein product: CASSLGGGDPTEAFF.

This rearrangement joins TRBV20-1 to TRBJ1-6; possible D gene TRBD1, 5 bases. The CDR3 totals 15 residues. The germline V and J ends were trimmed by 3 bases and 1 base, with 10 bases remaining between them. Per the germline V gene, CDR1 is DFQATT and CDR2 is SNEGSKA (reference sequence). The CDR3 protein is CSASPGMSYNSPLHF. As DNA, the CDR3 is TGCAGTGCTAGTCCAGGGATGTCCTATAATTCACCCCTCCACTTT.

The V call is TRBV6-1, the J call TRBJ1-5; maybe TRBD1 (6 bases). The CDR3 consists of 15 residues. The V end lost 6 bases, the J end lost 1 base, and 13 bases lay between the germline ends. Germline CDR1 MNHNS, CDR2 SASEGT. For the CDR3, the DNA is TGTGCCAGCAGGACCCAGGGGTTCAGCAATCAGCCCCAGCATTTT. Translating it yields CASRTQGFSNQPQHF.

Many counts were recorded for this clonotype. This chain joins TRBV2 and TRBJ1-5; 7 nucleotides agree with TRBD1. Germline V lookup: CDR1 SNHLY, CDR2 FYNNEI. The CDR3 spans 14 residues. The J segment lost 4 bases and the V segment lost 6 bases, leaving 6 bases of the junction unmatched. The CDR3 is CASRVGQENQPQHF. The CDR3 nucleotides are TGTGCCAGCAGGGTAGGACAGGAGAATCAGCCCCAGCATTTT.

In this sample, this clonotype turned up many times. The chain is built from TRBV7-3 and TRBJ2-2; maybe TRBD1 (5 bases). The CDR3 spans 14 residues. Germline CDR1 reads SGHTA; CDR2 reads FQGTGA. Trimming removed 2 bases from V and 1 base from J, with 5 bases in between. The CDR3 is CASSLQGNTGELFF. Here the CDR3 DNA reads TGTGCCAGCAGCTTACAGGGGAACACCGGGGAGCTGTTTTTT.

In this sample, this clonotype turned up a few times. The CDR3 loop reads CASSITGGRNSGANVLTF. The CDR3 nucleotides read TGTGCCAGTAGTATCACGGGAGGGCGGAACTCTGGGGCCAACGTCCTGACTTTC. The chain is built from TRBV19 and TRBJ2-6, with 8 positions matching TRBD2. From germline, CDR1 is LNHDA and CDR2 SQIVND (reference sequence). This CDR3 region has 18 residues. With 3 bases clipped from V and 0 bases from J, the junction kept 7 bases outside the gene matches. The full variable domain, with the rest looked up from reference TRBV19 and TRBJ2-6, is DGGITQSPKYLFRKEGQNVTLSCEQNLNHDAMYWYRQDPGQGLRLIYYSQIVNDFQKGDIAEGYSVSREKKESFPLTVTSAQKNPTAFYLCASSITGGRNSGANVLTFGAGSRLTVL.

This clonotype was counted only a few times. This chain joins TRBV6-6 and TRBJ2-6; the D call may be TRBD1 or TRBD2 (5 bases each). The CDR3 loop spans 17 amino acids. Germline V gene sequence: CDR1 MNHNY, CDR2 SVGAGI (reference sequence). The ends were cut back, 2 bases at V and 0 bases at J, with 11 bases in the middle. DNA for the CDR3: TGTGCCAGCAGTTACGGGACGGGCTACTCTGGGGCCAACGTCCTGACTTTC. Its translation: CASSYGTGYSGANVLTF.

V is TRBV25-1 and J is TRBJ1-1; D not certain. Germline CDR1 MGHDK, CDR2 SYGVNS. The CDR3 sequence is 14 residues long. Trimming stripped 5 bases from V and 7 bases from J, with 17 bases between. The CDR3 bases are TGTGCCAGCAGTCTGAAACCTACTGGGCTTGAAGCTTTCTTT. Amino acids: CASSLKPTGLEAFF.